Presented here are 8 T cell receptor beta chains from one specimen sequenced in a study of cytomegalovirus exposure and HLA in healthy donors (dated 2017 in TCRdb). Libraries were prepared through the immunoSEQ multiplex PCR assay. The multiplex PCR relied on a mix of 60 forward primers for TCR Vbeta segments and 13 reverse primers for TCR Jbeta segments. Entries here come from immuneACCESS through TCRdb and include only in-frame sequences with V and J called. Some clones fail to appear in such tables; in the studies checked, an unresolved V gene covers under half of the shortfall, and the cause of the remainder is unknown. This sample holds 180,000 or so clones; 78% were observed only once. Of the sample, 2.5% to 3% falls within the top ten clones. What was sequenced was PBMCs. Source of these receptors: a female donor in good health and CMV-seronegative.

CDR3 loop: CSVAEGQGRSYTF. The DNA for the CDR3 is TGCAGCGTGGCCGAAGGACAGGGAAGGAGCTACACCTTC. The V and J genes are TRBV29-1 and TRBJ1-2, with 8 bases that match TRBD1. Germline CDR1 and CDR2: SQVTM and ANQGSEA. The CDR3 loop spans 13 amino acids. Trimming at V came to 6 bases and at J to 9 bases, leaving 12 bases not matched to a gene.

The chain couples TRBV2 to TRBJ2-3, with TRBD1 matching over 7 bases. Per germline, CDR1 SNHLY and CDR2 FYNNEI. Trimming cost V 8 bases and J 2 bases; bases outside gene matches: 7. The CDR3 runs 14 residues. CDR3 sequence: CASRRDRITDTQYF. As DNA, the CDR3 is TGTGCCAGCCGCCGGGACAGAATCACAGATACGCAGTATTTT.

The chain recombines TRBV5-4 with TRBJ1-2; D uncertain. CDR1 is SGHNT and CDR2 is YYREEE in the germline V gene (reference sequence). V lost 3 bases to trimming and J lost 1 base, with 7 bases between them. The CDR3 is 13 residues long. In DNA form, the CDR3 reads TGTGCCAGCAGCTCCCGACATAACTATGGCTACACCTTC. Amino acid sequence: CASSSRHNYGYTF.

The V and J genes are TRBV5-8 and TRBJ2-7, with 9 positions matching TRBD2. Per germline, CDR1 SGHTS and CDR2 YDEGEE. The CDR3 loop spans 15 amino acids. The junction had 6 bases not matched to a gene; V was cut back by 1 base and J by 4 bases. This chain's CDR3 is CASSLSGGRVYEQYF. The CDR3, as DNA: TGTGCCAGCAGCTTGAGCGGCGGGAGGGTGTACGAGCAGTACTTC. Complete variable domain (other parts from reference TRBV5-8 and TRBJ2-7): EAGVTQSPTHLIKTRGQQATLRCSPISGHTSVYWYQQALGLGLQFLLWYDEGEERNRGNFPPRFSGRQFPNYSSELNVNALELEDSALYLCASSLSGGRVYEQYFGPGTRLTVT.

The chain has TRBV15 and TRBJ2-3, with TRBD1 identical over 7 bases. CDR3 length equals 15 residues. In germline, CDR1 is LNHNV, CDR2 YYDKDF (reference sequence). The junction had 7 bases not matched to a gene; V was cut back by 7 bases and J by 0 bases. Written as DNA, the CDR3 is TGTGCCACCAAAGCTCAGACAGGGAGCACAGATACGCAGTATTTT. This sequence encodes CATKAQTGSTDTQYF.

The chain links TRBV28 to TRBJ2-1; tentative D call: TRBD2 (6 bases). Trimming removed 7 bases from V and 0 bases from J, with 16 bases in between. Germline CDR1 is MDHEN and CDR2 is SYDVKM. CDR3 length: 16 amino acids. CDR3 DNA sequence: TGTGCCAGCACAGGCAGGGAGGTTAGCTCCTACAATGAGCAGTTCTTC. It is translated as CASTGREVSSYNEQFF.

This chain uses TRBV7-2 with TRBJ2-1; D gene uncertain. CDR3 length: 14 residues. In germline, CDR1 is SGHTA, CDR2 FQGNSA. Trimming took off 3 bases at V and 5 bases at J, with 11 bases between the two ends. The CDR3 spells CASSFVSVHNEQFF. CDR3 in DNA: TGTGCCAGCAGCTTTGTGAGCGTCCACAATGAGCAGTTCTTC.

Here the CDR3 DNA reads TGTGCCAGCAGTTTAGGAGTGGGTCGGGGGAGTGCTTTCTTT. Its translation is CASSLGVGRGSAFF. The chain employs TRBV28 and TRBJ1-1; TRBD1 is a possible D gene (5 bases). Germline loops: CDR1 MDHEN, CDR2 SYDVKM. This CDR3 is built from 14 residues. Trimming cost V 2 bases and J 11 bases, with 18 bases left between them.